This TCR beta chain is from a study of CD8 T cells in ankylosing spondylitis. A note on this clonotype: Its antigen is unidentified.

The germline gives CDR1 MDHEN, CDR2 SYDVKM. The CDR3 is 11 residues long. V lost 11 bases and J 8 bases, leaving 15 bases between the germline ends. In making TCR beta libraries, quantitative 5'-RACE with molecular barcodes was used. TCRdb processed the 5' RACE reads anew with MiXCR; each CDR3 protein has one entry. The table includes 200,000 or so distinct CDR3 sequences, 10% to 15% detected once. Findings of the study overall: Reports say disease-linked clones showed up significantly more in matched ankylosing spondylitis synovial fluid. Typical of ankylosing spondylitis blood, it appeared, was a TCR beta motif of roughly eight highly homologous variants.

This chain links TRBV28 with TRBJ1-2, with D perhaps matching TRBD1 (5 bases). Sequencing was performed on blood, either unsorted or a sorted T cell fraction (not recorded which). The origin of this receptor is a female donor with ankylosing spondylitis or in good health (not recorded which). For the CDR3, the DNA is TGTGCCTGCGGCAGGGTTGACGGCTACACCTTC. Its translation is CACGRVDGYTF.